This T cell receptor (beta chain) stems from a study of blood T cells in healthy people across ages. Combining a sample-barcoded 5' primer with a J-beta primer mix, a second PCR ran for roughly 7 to 12 cycles. TCRdb fed the 5' RACE reads into MiXCR, producing one record per CDR3 protein. The table has fewer than 900,000 distinct CDR3 sequences, around 36% seen once; the top ten hold 10% to 15%. Germline loops: CDR1 MNHEY, CDR2 SVGEGT. CDR3 length equals 12 residues. Trimming removed 2 bases from V and 12 bases from J, with 13 bases in between. Sequencing was carried out using blood. V gene TRBV6-2 or TRBV6-3 combines with J gene TRBJ1-1; D remains unclear. The sequence was obtained from a man aged 18 to 30 in good health. The CDR3 loop is CASSYGSAGSFF. In nucleotides, the CDR3 is TGTGCCAGCAGTTACGGGTCGGCGGGATCTTTCTTT.